This T cell receptor beta chain stems from a study of a mutant IDH1 vaccine in newly diagnosed glioma (dated by TCRdb to 2020 to 2022). Notes on the research overall: In the chemotherapy-containing groups, vaccination started alongside temozolomide cycles, whereas in patients who had radiotherapy alone it started 4-6 weeks after radiotherapy. The approximately 29 treated patients were around 62% male and around 40% female, with a mean age of approximately 38 years. Prior to enrollment, standard therapy consisting of radiotherapy alone, temozolomide alone, or radiochemotherapy with temozolomide had been administered to patients, with the combination being received by most patients. Visit V12 was the week-35 safety follow-up and visit V13 was the week-47 end of study. Peripheral blood was drawn at six visits: V03 (baseline), V05, V07, V10, V12 and V13. For exploratory analyses, longitudinal TCRB deep sequencing was carried out in 25 to 30 treated patients wherever samples were available. Broad study findings and their caveats: It was noted by the authors that analyses of patient blood samples could not be reproduced owing to sample limitations. Immune responses induced by the vaccine were seen in roughly 92% of patients across multiple MHC alleles. Selection of PBMC samples for TCRB deep sequencing was based on availability. Pseudoprogression seemed to be unrelated to changes in the top peripheral T cell clonotypes found by TCRB sequencing.

The receptor library was made with the immunoSEQ multiplex PCR assay. The hsTCRB Kit was used according to the manufacturer's protocol to amplify rearranged TCR beta chain sequences. An Illumina MiSeq was used to sequence the TCRB libraries. The paper's processing steps were these. The proprietary platform of the kit vendor was used for demultiplexing, trimming and gene mapping. The source is immuneACCESS, and TCRdb retained only in-frame sequences with V and J called. Part of the clones is not carried over; for the studies checked, unresolved V genes explain less than half of this, and the remainder is unexplained. The DNA gave D and trimming, while V, J and clone size come from that table. The table for this sample lists tens of thousands of clones; roughly 77% of them were counted only once. Approximately 5.6% of the sample rests with the top ten. In the case of this clone: No antigen is known for it. No quality values exist for individual bases; no much larger clone is one base distant.

The meaning of the sample's time point label: week 47, end of study. Each vaccine dose, consisting of 300 ug of a 20-mer mutant IDH1 peptide in Montanide, was administered subcutaneously with topical imiquimod. Across visits V03 through V10, patients got a total of eight vaccinations, given in weeks 1, 3, 5, 7, 11, 15, 19 and 23. The donors had newly diagnosed IDH1-mutant astrocytomas of WHO grade 3 or 4 that showed loss of nuclear ATRX. The samples were drawn from NOA16, a multicentre, single-arm, open-label phase I trial in Germany that tested a mutant IDH1 peptide vaccine in humans for the first time. Genomic DNA for TCRB sequencing was extracted from EDTA blood using the DNeasy Blood and Tissue Kit. From a lookup of the germline V gene, CDR1 and CDR2 are MDHEN and SYDVKM. The CDR3 runs 15 amino acids, cysteine and phenylalanine included. The CDR3 DNA has 45 bases and is translated from base 1. V is pared back by 2 bases and J by 3 bases, with 13 bases lying between the germline termini.

The chain is encoded by TRBV28 joined to TRBJ2-5, with TRBD1 as a weak D call on 5 bases. The TCR comes from a man aged 40-50 years with glioma. This sample comprised PBMCs, obtained from a glioma patient whose treatment included an IDH1 peptide vaccine. The DNA reads TGTGCCAGCAGTTTAATCGGCAGGGTGGAAGAGACCCAGTACTTC. It is translated as CASSLIGRVEETQYF.